This T cell receptor beta chain was documented in a study of shared clonotypes between healthy human individuals. CD8 cells classed as naive were CD45RO-negative and positively selected for CCR7, excluding terminally differentiated effector memory CD45RA+ cells. There were no recent acute infections or vaccinations among the donors, who were healthy HIV-negative adults. CDR3 length equals 17 residues. The V end lost 1 base, the J end lost 0 bases, and 14 bases lay between the germline ends. The germline V gene encodes CDR1 PRHDT and CDR2 FYEKMQ (reference sequence). The protocol was immunoSEQ multiplex PCR, while the TCRdb copy is restricted to in-frame clones and leaves out a portion. The data show about 800,000 clones, with 96% seen just once and about 0.22% held by the top ten.

This sequence originates from a man under 40 in good health. The sequenced material came from naive CD8+ T cells sorted from blood. V gene TRBV13 combines with J gene TRBJ2-3, with D perhaps TRBD1 (5 bases). The CDR3 loop reads CASSLVPRTSSTDTQYF. The CDR3 nucleotides are TGTGCCAGCAGCTTAGTTCCCCGGACATCAAGCACAGATACGCAGTATTTT.